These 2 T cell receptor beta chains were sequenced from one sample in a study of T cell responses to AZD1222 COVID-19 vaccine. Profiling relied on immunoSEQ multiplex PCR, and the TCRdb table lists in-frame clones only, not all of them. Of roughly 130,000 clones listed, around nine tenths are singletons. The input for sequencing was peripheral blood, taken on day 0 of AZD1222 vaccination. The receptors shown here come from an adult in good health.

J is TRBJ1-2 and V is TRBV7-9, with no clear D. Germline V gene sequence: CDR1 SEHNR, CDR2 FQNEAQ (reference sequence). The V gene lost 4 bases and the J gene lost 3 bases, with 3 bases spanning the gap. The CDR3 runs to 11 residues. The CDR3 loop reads CASSSDYGYTF. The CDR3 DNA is TGTGCCAGCAGCTCGGACTATGGCTACACCTTC.

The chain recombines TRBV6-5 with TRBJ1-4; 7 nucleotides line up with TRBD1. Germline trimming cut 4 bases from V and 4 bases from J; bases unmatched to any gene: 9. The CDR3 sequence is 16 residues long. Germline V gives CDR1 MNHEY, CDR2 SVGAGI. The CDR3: CASSSGRGRDNEKLFF. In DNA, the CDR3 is TGTGCCAGCAGTTCCGGCAGGGGGAGGGATAATGAAAAACTGTTTTTT.